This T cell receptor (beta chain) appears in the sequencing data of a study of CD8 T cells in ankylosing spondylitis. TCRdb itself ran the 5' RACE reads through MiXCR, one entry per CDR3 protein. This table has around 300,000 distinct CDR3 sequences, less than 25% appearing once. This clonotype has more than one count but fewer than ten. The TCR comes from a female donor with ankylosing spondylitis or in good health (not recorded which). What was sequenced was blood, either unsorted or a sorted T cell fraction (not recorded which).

The CDR3 nucleotides read TGTGCCACCAGCAGAGCGGCAGGGAATATTGAGACCCAGTACTTC. As protein: CATSRAAGNIETQYF. The gene calls are TRBV15 and TRBJ2-5; possible D gene TRBD1, 5 bases. Germline loops: CDR1 LNHNV, CDR2 YYDKDF (reference sequence). Trimming removed 1 base from V and 5 bases from J, with 14 bases in between. CDR3 length equals 15 residues.